These T cell receptor beta chains were read from a single sample in a study of OX40 agonist ivuxolimab in advanced cancers. Here immunoSEQ multiplex PCR was the method, and the copy in TCRdb shows in-frame clones only, minus some. The profile shows approximately 70,000 clones, just over 90% of them singletons. This specimen was CD4+ or CD8+ T cells sorted from blood, taken in a trial of the OX40 agonist ivuxolimab. Source of these receptors: an adult with an advanced solid tumor such as melanoma, head and neck, liver or kidney cancer. Both conserved end residues are part of each CDR3. Fields, in order: V gene, D gene, J gene, CDR3 protein, CDR3 DNA. A D gene is named only where the DNA matches it firmly.

TRBV21-1	-	TRBJ1-1	CASSKIELRSTEAFF	TGTGCCAGCAGCAAAATAGAGTTAAGATCCACTGAAGCTTTCTTT
TRBV11-1	-	TRBJ2-3	CASSLAANTDTQYF	TGTGCCAGCAGCTTGGCCGCAAATACAGATACGCAGTATTTT
TRBV4-3	TRBD1	TRBJ1-2	CASSRNSGTGIYGYTF	TGCGCCAGCAGCCGGAACTCCGGGACAGGGATATATGGCTACACCTTC
TRBV15	TRBD1	TRBJ2-3	CATSGTRTGGADTQYF	TGTGCCACCAGCGGGACCCGGACAGGGGGCGCGGATACGCAGTATTTT
TRBV5-6	-	TRBJ2-5	CASSFSGPETQYF	TGTGCCAGCAGCTTCTCGGGGCCAGAGACCCAGTACTTC
TRBV6-5	-	TRBJ2-3	CASSYSTRVTDTQYF	TGTGCCAGCAGTTACTCGACGCGCGTCACAGATACGCAGTATTTT
TRBV6-6	TRBD2	TRBJ2-5	CASTPPGRGSKTQYF	TGTGCCAGCACTCCTCCCGGGCGGGGGTCGAAGACCCAGTACTTC
TRBV6-7	-	TRBJ2-7	CASSPCLGYEQYF	TGTGCCAGCAGTCCCTGCTTAGGCTACGAGCAGTACTTC
TRBV19	-	TRBJ2-2	CASSISPSELFF	TGTGCCAGTAGTATCTCTCCCTCAGAGCTGTTTTTT
TRBV13	-	TRBJ2-2	CASSLFRNTGELFF	TGTGCCAGCAGCTTATTCCGAAACACCGGGGAGCTGTTTTTT
TRBV9	-	TRBJ1-1	CASSPIAGQITEAFF	TGTGCCAGCAGCCCCATCGCAGGACAGATAACTGAAGCTTTCTTT
TRBV7-2	-	TRBJ1-5	CASSSRGGNQPQHF	TGTGCCAGCAGCTCCCGGGGGGGCAATCAGCCCCAGCATTTT
TRBV4-3	TRBD1	TRBJ1-4	CASSQETGGWEKLFF	TGCGCCAGCAGCCAAGAAACAGGGGGGTGGGAAAAACTGTTTTTT
TRBV30	TRBD1	TRBJ2-5	CAWSVGTGIETQYF	TGTGCCTGGAGTGTAGGGACAGGGATAGAGACCCAGTACTTC
TRBV19	-	TRBJ1-5	CASSRRGNQPQHF	TGTGCCAGTAGTCGCAGGGGCAATCAGCCCCAGCATTTT
TRBV4-1	TRBD2	TRBJ2-3	CASSQDSGGLSDTQYF	TGCGCCAGCAGCCAAGATAGCGGGGGGTTATCAGATACGCAGTATTTT
TRBV27	-	TRBJ2-7	CASRSGYGTGEQYF	TGTGCCAGCAGATCAGGGTATGGCACGGGGGAGCAGTACTTC
TRBV6-5	-	TRBJ1-6	CASRETANSPLHF	TGTGCCAGCAGGGAGACAGCGAATTCACCCCTCCACTTT
TRBV7-8	TRBD1	TRBJ1-6	CASSLNRGLGSPLHF	TGTGCCAGCAGCCTAAACAGGGGGCTCGGGTCACCCCTCCACTTT
TRBV7-3	-	TRBJ1-2	CASRAGPNYGYTF	TGTGCCAGCAGGGCCGGGCCCAACTATGGCTACACCTTC
TRBV2	-	TRBJ2-4	CASSERSQKNIQYF	TGTGCCAGCAGTGAAAGAAGTCAGAAAAACATTCAGTACTTC
TRBV6-4	-	TRBJ2-5	CATSRGVGETQYF	TGTGCCACATCGAGAGGGGTAGGGGAGACCCAGTACTTC